This is a list of T cell receptor beta chains from one sample in a study of T-cell memory formation after mild COVID-19. Each CDR3 protein is one row after TCRdb ran MiXCR on the 5' RACE reads. The sample consists of some 150,000 distinct CDR3 sequences, 15% to 20% of them appearing once. The sequencing input was PBMCs or a T cell subset sorted from them (not recorded which). These receptors came from an adult woman who had mild COVID-19 (a few samples of this study predate the infection). Cell type and time point are not known. Each CDR3 is given with its conserved first and last residue. The D gene is left open where the match is weak. Size values are once, few and many counts, or a class for expanded clones, and some rows have none.

V gene	clone size	D gene	J gene	CDR3 protein	CDR3 DNA
TRBV7-9	few	NA	TRBJ1-1	CASSLSAVNTEAFF	TGTGCCAGCAGCTTAAGCGCGGTGAACACTGAAGCTTTCTTT
TRBV6-2/TRBV6-3	NA	TRBD2	TRBJ2-5	CASSYLQREAQETQYF	TGTGCCAGCAGCTATCTGCAGCGGGAGGCACAAGAGACCCAGTACTTC
TRBV9	NA	TRBD1	TRBJ2-4	CASSAGTALAKNIQYF	TGTGCCAGCAGCGCGGGGACAGCTCTAGCCAAAAACATTCAGTACTTC
TRBV7-9	NA	TRBD2	TRBJ2-5	CASSLEWLAGGQETQYF	TGTGCCAGCAGCTTAGAGTGGCTAGCGGGTGGCCAAGAGACCCAGTACTTC
TRBV5-1	NA	NA	TRBJ1-1	CASSPILLRDYTEAFF	TGCGCCAGCAGCCCAATTCTTCTACGAGATTACACTGAAGCTTTCTTT
TRBV6-5	few	NA	TRBJ2-6	CASSLTGAGANVLTF	TGTGCCAGCAGTTTGACGGGTGCTGGGGCCAACGTCCTGACTTTC
TRBV7-3	NA	NA	TRBJ1-3	CASSLLEGETGNTIYF	TGTGCCAGCAGCTTATTGGAGGGGGAGACTGGAAACACCATATATTTT
TRBV5-1	NA	NA	TRBJ2-1	CASSLDGSGATHRFF	TGCGCCAGCAGCTTGGATGGGTCGGGGGCAACCCACCGGTTCTTC
TRBV12-3/TRBV12-4	NA	TRBD2	TRBJ2-5	CASSIGLAGGRETQYF	TGTGCCAGCAGTATTGGACTAGCGGGGGGGCGAGAGACCCAGTACTTC
TRBV10-3	NA	NA	TRBJ2-3	CAIRLDKSTDTQYF	TGTGCCATCAGGCTAGACAAGAGCACAGATACGCAGTATTTT
TRBV9	few	NA	TRBJ1-1	CASSVYMNTEAFF	TGTGCCAGCAGCGTTTACATGAACACTGAAGCTTTCTTT
TRBV20-1	many	TRBD2	TRBJ2-3	CSAKLAGVPDTQYF	TGCAGTGCTAAACTAGCGGGAGTCCCAGATACGCAGTATTTT
TRBV5-1	NA	TRBD2	TRBJ2-5	CASSQWTSGTETQYF	TGCGCCAGCAGCCAATGGACTAGCGGGACAGAGACCCAGTACTTC
TRBV18	few	NA	TRBJ1-1	CASSPQGSVLAEAFF	TGTGCCAGCTCACCACAAGGGTCTGTTTTAGCTGAAGCTTTCTTT
TRBV5-1	few	NA	TRBJ1-1	CASSLDTSNTEAFF	TGCGCCAGCAGCTTGGACACTTCCAACACTGAAGCTTTCTTT
TRBV18	NA	NA	TRBJ2-5	CASSPLESQETQYF	TGTGCCAGCTCACCGCTAGAGTCGCAAGAGACCCAGTACTTC
TRBV9	NA	NA	TRBJ1-2	CASSVDQRQGYGYTF	TGTGCCAGCAGCGTAGACCAAAGGCAGGGCTATGGCTACACCTTC
TRBV4-1	NA	NA	TRBJ2-7	CASSPLGGASYEQYF	TGCGCCAGCAGCCCCCTAGGGGGGGCCTCCTACGAGCAGTACTTC
TRBV20-1	many	NA	TRBJ1-2	CSARWNSGDGYTF	TGCAGTGCTAGATGGAATTCGGGGGATGGCTACACCTTC
TRBV12-3/TRBV12-4	NA	NA	TRBJ2-7	CASRTGLSDEQYF	TGTGCCAGCAGGACGGGGTTGTCTGACGAGCAGTACTTC
TRBV13	many	NA	TRBJ2-7	CASSLASGTYYEQYF	TGTGCCAGCAGCCTAGCTTCGGGAACCTACTACGAGCAGTACTTC
TRBV29-1	once	NA	TRBJ2-7	CSVEGYSYEQYF	TGCAGCGTTGAGGGTTACAGCTACGAGCAGTACTTC
TRBV7-9	NA	NA	TRBJ1-2	CASSLGTADGYTF	TGTGCCAGCAGCCTCGGGACCGCGGATGGCTACACCTTC
TRBV6-5	few	TRBD2	TRBJ2-7	CASSRSPLAGAPLEQYF	TGTGCCAGCAGTAGATCCCCACTAGCGGGAGCCCCCCTCGAGCAGTACTTC
TRBV24-1	NA	NA	TRBJ1-2	CATSSVGRGYTF	TGTGCCACCAGTAGTGTGGGGAGAGGCTACACCTTC
TRBV6-4	NA	NA	TRBJ2-1	CASSDVWGNEQFF	TGTGCCAGCAGTGACGTTTGGGGGAATGAGCAGTTCTTC
TRBV5-5	few	NA	TRBJ1-2	CASSYPPGLYGYTF	TGTGCCAGCAGCTATCCACCGGGCCTCTATGGCTACACCTTC
TRBV3-1	few	NA	TRBJ2-2	CASRLQGNTGELFF	TGTGCCAGCCGATTACAGGGGAACACCGGGGAGCTGTTTTTT
TRBV6-2/TRBV6-3	NA	TRBD1	TRBJ2-1	CASSGTGGHEQFF	TGTGCCAGCAGTGGGACAGGGGGGCATGAGCAGTTCTTC
TRBV4-1	few	NA	TRBJ2-3	CASSQEGWRDTQYF	TGCGCCAGCAGCCAAGAAGGGTGGCGCGATACGCAGTATTTT
TRBV6-1	NA	TRBD1	TRBJ1-2	CASNHLFTGGPNYGYTF	TGTGCCAGCAACCATCTATTCACAGGGGGCCCTAACTATGGCTACACCTTC
TRBV6-5	NA	NA	TRBJ1-2	CASSYAEAGGYTF	TGTGCCAGCAGTTACGCGGAGGCTGGCGGCTACACCTTC
TRBV11-2	NA	NA	TRBJ2-7	CASSFGGTYEQYF	TGTGCCAGCAGCTTCGGTGGAACCTACGAGCAGTACTTC
TRBV5-1	few	TRBD1	TRBJ2-5	CASSLVVAGTVRAQYF	TGCGCCAGCAGCTTGGTTGTGGCCGGGACAGTACGGGCCCAGTACTTC
TRBV5-1	NA	NA	TRBJ1-1	CASSASGSDTEAFF	TGCGCCAGCAGCGCCTCAGGGTCCGACACTGAAGCTTTCTTT
TRBV11-2	few	NA	TRBJ2-5	CASSLGGGSFGTQYF	TGTGCCAGCAGCTTAGGAGGGGGGTCCTTCGGGACCCAGTACTTC
TRBV7-9	NA	TRBD1	TRBJ2-1	CASNPKPGQGANEQFF	TGTGCCAGCAACCCAAAACCGGGACAGGGGGCGAATGAGCAGTTCTTC
TRBV12-3/TRBV12-4	few	TRBD1	TRBJ2-7	CASSFQGARVEQYF	TGTGCCAGCAGTTTTCAGGGGGCGCGGGTCGAGCAGTACTTC
TRBV20-1	NA	NA	TRBJ2-3	CTVAGRPSTDTQYF	TGCACCGTAGCCGGGCGCCCTAGCACAGATACGCAGTATTTT
TRBV10-3	many	NA	TRBJ2-5	CAISRRQDQETQYF	TGTGCCATCAGTCGAAGACAGGACCAAGAGACCCAGTACTTC
TRBV24-1	few	NA	TRBJ2-1	CATSDSLERWQFF	TGTGCCACCAGTGATTCCCTGGAACGGTGGCAGTTCTTC
TRBV21-1	NA	NA	TRBJ2-7	CPSSNLTGAYEQYF	TGTCCCAGCAGCAATTTGACAGGGGCCTACGAGCAGTACTTC